The 9 T cell receptor beta chains below come from one sample, sequenced in a study of T cell responses to AZD1222 COVID-19 vaccine. Some clones are missing from TCRdb's copy, which holds only in-frame ones; the method was immunoSEQ multiplex PCR. The sample has 150,000 or so clones; approximately 93% are singletons. The sample in question was peripheral blood, obtained on day 0 of MenACWY control vaccination. The source is an adult in good health.

The chain has TRBV6-2 or TRBV6-3 and TRBJ1-1; no clear D gene. The germline V and J ends were trimmed by 0 bases and 10 bases, with 9 bases remaining between them. Germline CDR1 and CDR2: MNHEY and SVGEGT. This CDR3 comprises 12 residues. The CDR3 DNA reads TGTGCCAGCAGTTACTCGGGCAAGGCAGCTTTCTTT. This gives the protein CASSYSGKAAFF.

This clone was recorded once. V usage is TRBV2 and J usage is TRBJ1-1; TRBD1 might be the D (6 bases). Germline V lookup: CDR1 SNHLY, CDR2 FYNNEI. V dropped 7 bases and J dropped 5 bases, with 14 bases sitting between them. The CDR3 length is 13 residues. The CDR3 DNA reads as TGTGCCAGCACCGCAGGGGCTGGGACTGAAGCTTTCTTT. This sequence encodes CASTAGAGTEAFF.

This chain links TRBV4-1 with TRBJ1-2; possible D gene TRBD1, 6 bases. Trimming removed 3 bases at V and 7 bases at J, with 12 bases between. The CDR3 is made up of 13 amino acids. The germline CDR1 and CDR2 sequences are MGHRA and YSYEKL. The CDR3 sequence: CASSHKTGFGYTF. CDR3 sequence (DNA): TGCGCCAGCAGCCACAAGACAGGTTTTGGCTACACCTTC.

The chain joins TRBV5-1 to TRBJ1-1; D not certain. CDR1 and CDR2 (germline): SGHRS, YFSETQ. The V end lost 0 bases, the J end lost 0 bases, and 9 bases lay between the germline ends. This CDR3 spans 15 amino acids. The CDR3 nucleotides read TGCGCCAGCAGCTTGGTGGACGGATTGAACACTGAAGCTTTCTTT. Translated, it gives CASSLVDGLNTEAFF. The variable domain in full, with the rest retrieved from reference TRBV5-1 and TRBJ1-1, is KAGVTQTPRYLIKTRGQQVTLSCSPISGHRSVSWYQQTPGQGLQFLFEYFSETQRNKGNFPGRFSGRQFSNSRSEMNVSTLELGDSALYLCASSLVDGLNTEAFFGQGTRLTVV.

The CDR3 coding sequence is TGTGCCACCAGCAGAGCCCATGCGAACACTGAAGCTTTCTTT. Its protein is CATSRAHANTEAFF. The rearrangement links TRBV15 to TRBJ1-1, with unresolved D. The ends were cut back, 1 base at V and 1 base at J, with 7 bases in the middle. Germline CDR1 and CDR2: LNHNV and YYDKDF (reference sequence). The length of the CDR3 is 14 residues.

This rearrangement joins TRBV5-4 to TRBJ2-1; the D gene is possibly TRBD2 (5 bases). The CDR3 is 11 amino acids. Trimming cost V 5 bases and J 6 bases, with 6 bases left between them. The germline gives CDR1 SGHNT, CDR2 YYREEE (reference sequence). CDR3 in DNA: TGTGCCAGCAGGGGAGTCAATGAGCAGTTCTTC. Translating it yields CASRGVNEQFF.

V is TRBV4-1 and J is TRBJ1-2, with TRBD1 matching over 8 bases. This CDR3 is 17 amino acids long. CDR1 is MGHRA and CDR2 is YSYEKL in the germline V gene. Losses at the gene ends were 0 bases for V and 4 bases for J; bases not matched to a gene: 10. The CDR3: CASSQDWGRGRSYGYTF. DNA of the CDR3: TGCGCCAGCAGCCAAGATTGGGGCAGGGGGCGCAGCTATGGCTACACCTTC.

The chain employs TRBV10-3 and TRBJ2-7, with 8 bases lining up with TRBD1. The CDR3 has 16 residues. Germline V gene sequence: CDR1 ENHRY, CDR2 SYGVKD. With V trimmed by 6 bases and J by 5 bases, 15 bases remained unmatched. The CDR3 nucleotides are TGTGCCATCAGCCTGACCTACGACAGGGGAGACAACGAGCAGTACTTC. Its translation: CAISLTYDRGDNEQYF.

J is TRBJ1-1 and V is TRBV27; D gene ambiguous. Germline CDR1 is MNHEY and CDR2 is SMNVEV (reference sequence). The CDR3 loop spans 16 amino acids. V shed 5 bases and J shed 7 bases, with 23 bases lying between them. CDR3 sequence reads: CASSPSIIQWPVEAFF. Here the CDR3 DNA reads TGTGCCAGCAGTCCCTCTATCATCCAGTGGCCAGTTGAAGCTTTCTTT.